This paragraph reports one T cell receptor beta chain. Its antigen is not identified. CDR3 length: 15 residues. The germline gives CDR1 SNHLY, CDR2 FYNNEI. V was cut by 1 base and J by 5 bases, with 11 bases left in between. The sample originates from a study of tumor-infiltrating lymphocytes in localized non-small cell lung cancer. Some clones are missing from TCRdb's copy, which holds only in-frame ones; the method was immunoSEQ multiplex PCR. The table has roughly 8,400 clones, approximately 79% seen once; the top ten hold about 13%. Whole-study results and caveats: Available tissue quantity limited TCR sequencing to a patient subset.

The sequenced sample consisted of uninvolved lung tissue not adjacent to the tumor. The clonotype originates from a human donor with non-small cell lung cancer. The chain links TRBV2 to TRBJ1-4, with a weak D call TRBD1 (5 bases). CDR3 sequence (DNA): TGTGCCAGCAGTGAAGAGAGGGGAGGGAATGAAAAACTGTTTTTT. It translates to CASSEERGGNEKLFF.